This TCR beta chain originates from a study of CD8 T cells in Susac syndrome. Overall study findings and caveats: That the number of individuals in its TCR sequencing and HLA analysis was relatively small was acknowledged by the study.

This clonotype was seen once. Its antigen is unknown. Germline V gives CDR1 MNHEY, CDR2 SMNVEV (reference sequence). Deletions cut 7 bases from V and 1 base from J, with 20 bases between. The length of the CDR3 is 16 residues. TCR beta from blood CD8+ and CD4+ T cells was sequenced. Through negative isolation, CD4+ and CD8+ T cells were obtained, while TEMRA cells were enriched using FACS. After extraction with the RNeasy kit, about 0.5 to 1 ug of the RNA was reverse transcribed using random hexamers. Across 54 Vbeta and 13 Jbeta, TCR beta CDR3 was amplified with immunoSEQ multiplex PCR. TCRdb independently ran MiXCR on the immunoSEQ multiplex PCR reads; one entry per CDR3 protein. The table shows around 130,000 distinct CDR3 sequences, with 94% occurring only once.

The chain has TRBV27 and TRBJ2-7, with D perhaps TRBD1 (5 bases). The receptor comes from a human donor in good health. The material sequenced was CD4+ T cells from PBMCs. CDR3 amino acids: CASTSFRQGRSYEQYF. CDR3 nucleotide sequence: TGTGCCAGCACTTCCTTTCGGCAGGGTCGATCCTACGAGCAGTACTTC.